The 7 T cell receptor beta chains below were found in one sample sequenced in a study of blood T cell repertoires in COVID-19. Sequenced by immunoSEQ multiplex PCR; TCRdb stores in-frame clones only, minus some. Here the sample spans 90,000 or so clones, more than 75% being singletons. The sample comprised peripheral blood. These receptors were taken from a human donor in a cohort sampled during active COVID-19.

This clone qualifies as medium-sized. This chain links TRBV5-1 with TRBJ2-1, with 8 bases aligning to TRBD2. From germline, CDR1 is SGHRS and CDR2 YFSETQ. The trim removed 0 bases at V and 4 bases at J, leaving 6 bases unmatched. This CDR3 has 16 residues. CDR3 region: CASSLAGGGRYNEQFF. CDR3 nucleotide sequence: TGCGCCAGCAGCTTGGCGGGTGGCGGGAGGTACAATGAGCAGTTCTTC. Supplemented by reference TRBV5-1 and TRBJ2-1, the full variable domain reads KAGVTQTPRYLIKTRGQQVTLSCSPISGHRSVSWYQQTPGQGLQFLFEYFSETQRNKGNFPGRFSGRQFSNSRSEMNVSTLELGDSALYLCASSLAGGGRYNEQFFGPGTRLTVL.

This clone turned up a few times. The chain joins TRBV19 to TRBJ1-6; D unresolved. Trimming took off 0 bases at V and 11 bases at J, with 17 bases between the two ends. The CDR3 runs 16 residues. CDR1 LNHDA and CDR2 SQIVND come from the germline V gene (reference sequence). CDR3 protein: CASSIEGRPPDPPLHF. CDR3 sequence (DNA): TGTGCCAGTAGTATAGAGGGGAGACCACCCGACCCACCCCTCCACTTT.

V is TRBV7-8 and J is TRBJ2-7; TRBD1 is a possible D gene (6 bases). The V gene lost 3 bases and the J gene lost 6 bases, with 12 bases spanning the gap. This CDR3 contains 13 residues. Germline CDR1 reads SGHVS; CDR2 reads FQNEAQ. CDR3 sequence reads: CASSLDSYGEQYF. CDR3 nucleotides: TGTGCCAGCAGCTTGGACAGTTACGGCGAGCAGTACTTC.

This sequence joins TRBV29-1 and TRBJ2-5; D is perhaps TRBD1 (5 bases). Trimming stripped 8 bases from V and 2 bases from J, with 12 bases between. CDR1 and CDR2 from the germline V gene are SQVTM and ANQGSEA. The CDR3 loop spans 12 amino acids. The CDR3 bases are TGCAGCTTTGGACACGCTCAAGAGACCCAGTACTTC. This gives the protein CSFGHAQETQYF.

This chain links TRBV15 with TRBJ2-5, with TRBD2 as a possible D gene (6 bases). CDR1 is LNHNV, CDR2 YYDKDF, per germline (reference sequence). The CDR3 is 16 amino acids. Trimming removed 6 bases at V and 5 bases at J, with 22 bases between. The CDR3 protein is CATSRLEGSGRETQYF. DNA of the CDR3: TGTGCCACCAGTCGACTGGAGGGTAGCGGTCGGGAGACCCAGTACTTC.

V gene TRBV7-2 combines with J gene TRBJ2-4, with a possible D match to TRBD2 (5 bases). Germline CDR1 and CDR2: SGHTA and FQGNSA. Deletions cut 2 bases from V and 0 bases from J, with 11 bases between. The CDR3 sequence is 16 residues long. CDR3 sequence (DNA): TGTGCCAGCAGCTTAAGGATGGGAGAAGCCAAAAACATTCAGTACTTC. Translated, it gives CASSLRMGEAKNIQYF.

V is TRBV11-2 and J is TRBJ2-7, with 7 bases aligning to TRBD1. The germline CDR1 and CDR2 sequences are SGHAT and FQNNGV. J lost 3 bases, V lost 0 bases, and 2 bases had no gene match. The CDR3 has 14 residues. CDR3 amino acids: CASSLDRGSYEQYF. Written as DNA, the CDR3 is TGTGCCAGCAGCTTAGACAGGGGGAGCTACGAGCAGTACTTC. The entire variable domain, with the rest obtained from reference TRBV11-2 and TRBJ2-7, is as follows: EAGVAQSPRYKIIEKRQSVAFWCNPISGHATLYWYQQILGQGPKLLIQFQNNGVVDDSQLPKDRFSAERLKGVDSTLKIQPAKLEDSAVYLCASSLDRGSYEQYFGPGTRLTVT.